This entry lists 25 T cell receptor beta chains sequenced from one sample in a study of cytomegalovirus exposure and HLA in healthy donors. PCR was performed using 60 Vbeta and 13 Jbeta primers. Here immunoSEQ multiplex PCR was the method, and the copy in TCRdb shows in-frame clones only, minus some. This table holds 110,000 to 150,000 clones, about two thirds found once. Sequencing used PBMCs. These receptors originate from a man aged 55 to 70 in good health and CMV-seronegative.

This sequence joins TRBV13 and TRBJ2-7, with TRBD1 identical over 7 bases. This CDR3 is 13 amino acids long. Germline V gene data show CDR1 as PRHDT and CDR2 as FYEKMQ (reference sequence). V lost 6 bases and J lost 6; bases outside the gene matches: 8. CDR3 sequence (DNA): TGTGCCAGCAGAGTAACAGGGGTAACCGAGCAGTACTTC. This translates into CASRVTGVTEQYF.

In DNA form, the CDR3 reads TGTGCCAGCAGTTTAGTAGGGACTAGGACTAGCGGGAGGGACGGGGAGCTGTTTTTT. Translated: CASSLVGTRTSGRDGELFF. The rearrangement links TRBV27 to TRBJ2-2; 15 positions match TRBD2. Per germline, CDR1 MNHEY and CDR2 SMNVEV (reference sequence). J gave up 7 bases and V 2 bases, and 11 bases lay outside the gene matches. The CDR3 has 19 residues.

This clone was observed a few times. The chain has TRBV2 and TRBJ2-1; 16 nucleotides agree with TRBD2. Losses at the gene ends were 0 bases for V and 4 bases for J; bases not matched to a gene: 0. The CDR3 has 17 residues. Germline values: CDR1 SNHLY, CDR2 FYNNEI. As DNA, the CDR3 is TGTGCCAGCAGTGAAGCGGGACTAGCGGGAGGGTACAATGAGCAGTTCTTC. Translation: CASSEAGLAGGYNEQFF. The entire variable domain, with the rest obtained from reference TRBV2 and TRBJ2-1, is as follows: EPEVTQTPSHQVTQMGQEVILRCVPISNHLYFYWYRQILGQKVEFLVSFYNNEISEKSEIFDDQFSVERPDGSNFTLKIRSTKLEDSAMYFCASSEAGLAGGYNEQFFGPGTRLTVL.

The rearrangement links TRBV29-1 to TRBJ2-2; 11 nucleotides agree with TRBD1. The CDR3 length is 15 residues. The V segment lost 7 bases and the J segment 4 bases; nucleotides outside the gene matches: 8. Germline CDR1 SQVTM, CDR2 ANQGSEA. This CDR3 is CSAFTGTGGTGELFF. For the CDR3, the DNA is TGCAGCGCATTCACCGGGACAGGGGGCACCGGGGAGCTGTTTTTT.

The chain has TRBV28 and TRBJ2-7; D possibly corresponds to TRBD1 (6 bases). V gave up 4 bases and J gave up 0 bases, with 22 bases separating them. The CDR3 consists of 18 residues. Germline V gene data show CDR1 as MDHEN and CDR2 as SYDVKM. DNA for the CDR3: TGTGCCAGCAGTTCGCAGGGGAACCCTAAGGGTAGCTCCTACGAGCAGTACTTC. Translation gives CASSSQGNPKGSSYEQYF.

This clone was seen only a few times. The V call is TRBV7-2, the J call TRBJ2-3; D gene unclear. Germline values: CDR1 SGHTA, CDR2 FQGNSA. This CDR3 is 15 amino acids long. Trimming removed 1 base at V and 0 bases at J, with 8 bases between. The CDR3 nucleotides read TGTGCCAGCAGCTTAGACAGCACTAGCACAGATACGCAGTATTTT. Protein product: CASSLDSTSTDTQYF. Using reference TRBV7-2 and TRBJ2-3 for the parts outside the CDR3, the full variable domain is GAGVSQSPSNKVTEKGKDVELRCDPISGHTALYWYRQSLGQGLEFLIYFQGNSAPDKSGLPSDRFSAERTGGSVSTLTIQRTQQEDSAVYLCASSLDSTSTDTQYFGPGTRLTVL.

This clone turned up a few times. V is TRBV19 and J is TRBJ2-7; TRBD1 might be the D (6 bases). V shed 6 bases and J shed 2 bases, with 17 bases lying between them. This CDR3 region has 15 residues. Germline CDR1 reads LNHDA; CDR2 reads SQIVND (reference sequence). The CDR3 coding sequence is TGTGCCAGTAGGATCGAAGCGGACAGCCCCTACGAGCAGTACTTC. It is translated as CASRIEADSPYEQYF.

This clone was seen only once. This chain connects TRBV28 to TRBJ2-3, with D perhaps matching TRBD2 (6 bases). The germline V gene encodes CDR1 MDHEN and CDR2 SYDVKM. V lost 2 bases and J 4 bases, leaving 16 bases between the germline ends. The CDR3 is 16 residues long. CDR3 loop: CASSLTPTRLADTQYF. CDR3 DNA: TGTGCCAGCAGTTTAACCCCCACCAGACTAGCAGATACGCAGTATTTT.

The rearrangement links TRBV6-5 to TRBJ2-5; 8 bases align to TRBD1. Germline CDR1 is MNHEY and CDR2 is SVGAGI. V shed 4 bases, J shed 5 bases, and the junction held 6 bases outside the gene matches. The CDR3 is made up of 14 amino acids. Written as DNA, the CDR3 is TGTGCCAGCAGTTTCAGGGGGCGATCTGAGACCCAGTACTTC. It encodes CASSFRGRSETQYF.

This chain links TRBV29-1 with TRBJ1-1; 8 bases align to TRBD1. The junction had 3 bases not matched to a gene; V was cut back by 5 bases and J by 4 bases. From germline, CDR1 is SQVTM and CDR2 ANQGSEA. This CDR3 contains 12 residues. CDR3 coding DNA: TGCAGCGTTTACAGGGGGGTCACTGAAGCTTTCTTT. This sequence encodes CSVYRGVTEAFF.

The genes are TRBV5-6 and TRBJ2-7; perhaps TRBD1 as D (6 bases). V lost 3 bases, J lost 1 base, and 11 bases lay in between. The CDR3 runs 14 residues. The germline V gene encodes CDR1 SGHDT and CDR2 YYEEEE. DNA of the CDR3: TGTGCCAGCAGCTCCTTTACAGGGTCCTACGAGCAGTACTTC. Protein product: CASSSFTGSYEQYF.

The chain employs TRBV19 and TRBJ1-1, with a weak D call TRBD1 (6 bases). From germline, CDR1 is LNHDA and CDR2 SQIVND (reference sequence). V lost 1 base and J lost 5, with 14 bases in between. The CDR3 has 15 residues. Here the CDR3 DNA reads TGTGCCAGTAGTATAGTGCCAGGGGAAGGGACTGAAGCTTTCTTT. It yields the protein CASSIVPGEGTEAFF.

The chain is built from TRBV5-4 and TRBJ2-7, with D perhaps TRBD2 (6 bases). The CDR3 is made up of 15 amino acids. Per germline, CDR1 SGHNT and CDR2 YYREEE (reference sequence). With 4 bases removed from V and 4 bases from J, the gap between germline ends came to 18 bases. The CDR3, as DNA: TGTGCCAGCAGCCATCCGGGACGGGGACTTTACGAGCAGTACTTC. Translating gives CASSHPGRGLYEQYF.

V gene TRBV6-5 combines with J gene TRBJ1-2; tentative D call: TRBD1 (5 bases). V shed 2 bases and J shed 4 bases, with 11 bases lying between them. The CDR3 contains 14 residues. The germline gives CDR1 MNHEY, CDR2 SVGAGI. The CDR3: CASSYGDYGYGYTF. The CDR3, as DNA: TGTGCCAGCAGTTACGGGGACTACGGCTATGGCTACACCTTC.

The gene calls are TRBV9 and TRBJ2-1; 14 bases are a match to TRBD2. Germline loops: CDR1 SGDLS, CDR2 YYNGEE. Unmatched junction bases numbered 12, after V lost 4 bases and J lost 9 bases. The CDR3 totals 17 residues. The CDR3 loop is CASSPRQGLAGVGEQFF. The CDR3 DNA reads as TGTGCCAGCAGCCCACGACAGGGACTAGCGGGAGTCGGTGAGCAGTTCTTC.

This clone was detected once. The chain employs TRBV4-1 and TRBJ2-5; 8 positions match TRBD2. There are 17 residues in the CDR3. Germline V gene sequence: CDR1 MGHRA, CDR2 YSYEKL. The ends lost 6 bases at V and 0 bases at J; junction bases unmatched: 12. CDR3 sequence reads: CASSPPTREGYQETQYF. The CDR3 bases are TGCGCCAGCAGTCCTCCCACACGGGAGGGGTACCAAGAGACCCAGTACTTC.

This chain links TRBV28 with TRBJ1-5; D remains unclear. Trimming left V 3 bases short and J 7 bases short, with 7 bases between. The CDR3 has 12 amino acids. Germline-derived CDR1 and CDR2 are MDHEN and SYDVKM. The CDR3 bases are TGTGCCAGCAGTTTTAGCCCCCAGCCCCAGCATTTT. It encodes CASSFSPQPQHF.

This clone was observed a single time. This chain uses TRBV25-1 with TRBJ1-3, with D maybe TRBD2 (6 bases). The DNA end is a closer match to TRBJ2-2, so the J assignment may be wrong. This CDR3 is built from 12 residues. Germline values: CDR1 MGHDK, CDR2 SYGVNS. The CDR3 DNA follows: TGTGCCAGCGGGGGGAATAGCGTGGAGCTGTTTTTT. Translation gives CASGGNSVELFF.

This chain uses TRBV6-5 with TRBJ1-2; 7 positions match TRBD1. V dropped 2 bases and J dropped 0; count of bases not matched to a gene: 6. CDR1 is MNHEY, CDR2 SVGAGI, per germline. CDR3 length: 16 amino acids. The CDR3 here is CASSYGDSLANYGYTF. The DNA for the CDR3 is TGTGCCAGCAGTTACGGGGACAGTCTGGCTAACTATGGCTACACCTTC.

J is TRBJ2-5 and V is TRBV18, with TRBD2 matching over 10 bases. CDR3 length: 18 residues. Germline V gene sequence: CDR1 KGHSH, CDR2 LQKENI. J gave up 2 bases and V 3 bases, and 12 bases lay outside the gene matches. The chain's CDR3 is CASSPSEGLASDQETQYF. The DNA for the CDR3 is TGTGCCAGCTCACCCTCGGAGGGACTAGCGTCAGATCAAGAGACCCAGTACTTC. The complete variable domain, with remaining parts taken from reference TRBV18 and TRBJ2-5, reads NAGVMQNPRHLVRRRGQEARLRCSPMKGHSHVYWYRQLPEEGLKFMVYLQKENIIDESGMPKERFSAEFPKEGPSILRIQQVVRGDSAAYFCASSPSEGLASDQETQYFGPGTRLLVL.

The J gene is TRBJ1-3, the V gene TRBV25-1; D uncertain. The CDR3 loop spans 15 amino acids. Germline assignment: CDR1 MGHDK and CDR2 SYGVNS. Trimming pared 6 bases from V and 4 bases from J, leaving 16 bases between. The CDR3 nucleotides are TGTGCCAGCAGCGGAATGGGAGGGAACGGAAACACCATATATTTT. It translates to CASSGMGGNGNTIYF.

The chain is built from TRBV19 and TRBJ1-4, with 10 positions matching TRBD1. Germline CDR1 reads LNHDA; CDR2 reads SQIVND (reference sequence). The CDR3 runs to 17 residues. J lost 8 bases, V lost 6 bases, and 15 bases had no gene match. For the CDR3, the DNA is TGTGCCAGTAGGACCGGGACAGGGGCCTCGGGGAACGAAAAACTGTTTTTT. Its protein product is CASRTGTGASGNEKLFF.

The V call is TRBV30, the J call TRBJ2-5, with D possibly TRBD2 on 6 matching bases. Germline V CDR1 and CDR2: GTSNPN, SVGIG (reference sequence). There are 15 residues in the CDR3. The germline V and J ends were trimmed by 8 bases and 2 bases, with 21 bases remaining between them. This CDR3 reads CALAGGAGLQETQYF. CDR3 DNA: TGTGCCCTGGCCGGGGGAGCGGGCCTTCAAGAGACCCAGTACTTC.

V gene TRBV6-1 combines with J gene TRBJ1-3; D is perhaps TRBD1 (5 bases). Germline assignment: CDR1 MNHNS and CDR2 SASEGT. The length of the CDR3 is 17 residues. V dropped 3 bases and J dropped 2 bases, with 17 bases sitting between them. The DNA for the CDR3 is TGTGCCAGCAGTGACAGACTTGGGTGGACAACTGGAAACACCATATATTTT. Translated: CASSDRLGWTTGNTIYF.

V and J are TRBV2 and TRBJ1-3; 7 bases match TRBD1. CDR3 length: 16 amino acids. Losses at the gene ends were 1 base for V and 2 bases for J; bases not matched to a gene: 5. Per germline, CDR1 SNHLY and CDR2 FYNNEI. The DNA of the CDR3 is TGTGCCAGCAGTGAAGAGGGGGCGGCCACTGGAAACACCATATATTTT. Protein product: CASSEEGAATGNTIYF.